Below, 29 T cell receptor beta chains from the same sample are listed, as sequenced in a study of shared clonotypes between healthy human individuals. TCRdb's copy holds only in-frame clones and misses some; the assay was immunoSEQ multiplex PCR. This table has 1,400,000 or so clones, approximately 98.5% appearing once. The sample was naive CD4+ T cells sorted from blood. The subset was: CD45RA+ positively selected. The source of these receptors is a man younger than 45 in good health.

V is TRBV6-1 and J is TRBJ1-4; D unclear. V gave up 5 bases and J gave up 7 bases, with 11 bases separating them. CDR1 and CDR2 (germline): MNHNS, SASEGT. This CDR3 is built from 13 residues. The CDR3 loop reads CASSPLRSEKLFF. The CDR3 nucleotides are TGTGCCAGCAGTCCCCTCAGGAGTGAAAAACTGTTTTTT.

This clone was recorded only once. The genes are TRBV7-8 and TRBJ2-7, with TRBD2 identical over 9 bases. Trimming cost V 2 bases and J 7 bases; bases outside gene matches: 18. In germline, CDR1 is SGHVS, CDR2 FQNEAQ. CDR3 length: 18 residues. This chain's CDR3 is CASSLKGLAGIRGLEQYF. The DNA of the CDR3 is TGTGCCAGCAGCTTAAAGGGGCTAGCGGGAATCAGGGGTCTTGAGCAGTACTTC.

The rearrangement joins TRBV18 to TRBJ2-4; D is perhaps TRBD1 or TRBD2 (5 bases each). This CDR3 is 14 amino acids long. V lost 6 bases and J lost 1, with 10 bases in between. Germline V lookup: CDR1 KGHSH, CDR2 LQKENI. CDR3 sequence: CASSDGDAKNIQYF. In DNA, the CDR3 is TGTGCCAGCTCCGATGGGGACGCCAAAAACATTCAGTACTTC.

This chain joins TRBV9 and TRBJ2-3; D is uncertain. CDR3 length: 11 residues. CDR1 and CDR2 from the germline V gene are SGDLS and YYNGEE. The V end lost 4 bases, the J end lost 7 bases, and 7 bases lay between the germline ends. Here the CDR3 DNA reads TGTGCCAGCAGCTACGGCTATACGCAGTATTTT. Protein: CASSYGYTQYF.

The chain carries TRBV7-2 and TRBJ2-7; 9 bases map to TRBD2. The CDR3 has 14 residues. Germline CDR1 and CDR2: SGHTA and FQGNSA. The junction had 10 bases not matched to a gene; V was cut back by 5 bases and J by 8 bases. CDR3 amino acids: CASSPGLALDKQYF. The CDR3 DNA is TGTGCCAGCAGCCCGGGACTAGCTCTGGACAAGCAGTACTTC.

V gene TRBV2 combines with J gene TRBJ2-7, with 7 nucleotides matching TRBD1. CDR1 is SNHLY and CDR2 is FYNNEI in the germline V gene. The CDR3 contains 15 residues. J was trimmed by 3 bases and V by 1 base; bases with no gene match: 6. CDR3 coding DNA: TGTGCCAGCAGTGAAGACCTGGACAGGTTCTACGAGCAGTACTTC. Residues: CASSEDLDRFYEQYF.

To note about this clone: Other DNA sequences in this sample translate to the same CDR3. The V and J genes are TRBV18 and TRBJ2-3; 16 bases fit TRBD2. The length of the CDR3 is 17 residues. Germline V lookup: CDR1 KGHSH, CDR2 LQKENI. V was pared by 6 bases and J by 1 base, with 4 bases of the junction left unmatched. As DNA, the CDR3 is TGTGCCAGCTCTCCGGGGACTAGCGGGAGGGGCACAGATACGCAGTATTTT. Residues: CASSPGTSGRGTDTQYF.

The chain has TRBV25-1 and TRBJ2-7; maybe TRBD1 (5 bases). There are 15 residues in the CDR3. Between the trimmed V and J ends, which lost 4 bases and 5 bases, there was a span of 18 bases. From germline, CDR1 is MGHDK and CDR2 SYGVNS. Here the CDR3 reads CASSASPPGRHEQYF. DNA for the CDR3: TGTGCCAGCAGTGCCAGCCCACCAGGGCGGCACGAGCAGTACTTC.

This chain joins TRBV27 and TRBJ2-2; D may be TRBD2 (5 bases). Trimming removed 3 bases from V and 3 bases from J, with 8 bases in between. Looked up from germline, CDR1 is MNHEY and CDR2 is SMNVEV (reference sequence). This CDR3 comprises 14 residues. In nucleotides, the CDR3 is TGTGCCAGCAGTTTGACGGGATACACCGGGGAGCTGTTTTTT. This sequence encodes CASSLTGYTGELFF.

Details on this clone: Other nucleotide sequences from this sample produce the same CDR3. This chain joins TRBV19 and TRBJ1-5; weak D call: TRBD1 (5 bases). With 3 bases removed from V and 1 base from J, the gap between germline ends came to 10 bases. CDR3 length equals 15 residues. Germline values: CDR1 LNHDA, CDR2 SQIVND (reference sequence). The CDR3 DNA sequence: TGTGCCAGTAGTATTGGCAGGGTAAGCAATCAGCCCCAGCATTTT. It translates to CASSIGRVSNQPQHF.

V and J are TRBV7-6 and TRBJ2-3; 7 nucleotides line up with TRBD2. Trimming at V came to 0 bases and at J to 1 base, leaving 4 bases not matched to a gene. Per germline, CDR1 SGHVS and CDR2 FNYEAQ. The CDR3 has 16 residues. The CDR3 DNA follows: TGTGCCAGCAGCTTAGCGCGCGGGAGAGGCACAGATACGCAGTATTTT. This encodes CASSLARGRGTDTQYF.

The gene calls are TRBV5-6 and TRBJ2-7, with unresolved D. Trimming stripped 1 base from V and 2 bases from J, with 7 bases between. This CDR3 has 13 amino acids. Germline V lookup: CDR1 SGHDT, CDR2 YYEEEE. The CDR3 nucleotides read TGTGCCAGCAGCTTGAAGGGCCCCTACGAGCAGTACTTC. Translated, it gives CASSLKGPYEQYF.

The chain uses TRBV2 and TRBJ2-4, with a weak D call TRBD2 (6 bases). The CDR3 extends over 17 amino acids. Germline V gene lookup returns CDR1 SNHLY and CDR2 FYNNEI. V was clipped by 0 bases and J by 2 bases, with 14 bases between them. In DNA form, the CDR3 reads TGTGCCAGCAGTGAAGCAGGAGGGAGGTCCACCAAAAACATTCAGTACTTC. Protein sequence: CASSEAGGRSTKNIQYF.

The J gene is TRBJ2-1, the V gene TRBV18, with 7 positions matching TRBD2. Germline values: CDR1 KGHSH, CDR2 LQKENI. This CDR3 comprises 18 residues. With V trimmed by 4 bases and J by 0 bases, 12 bases remained unmatched. The DNA for the CDR3 is TGTGCCAGCTCACGACTAGCCTCCCCGGTCGGCTCCTACAATGAGCAGTTCTTC. It is translated as CASSRLASPVGSYNEQFF.

The CDR3 DNA is TGTGCCAGCAGCTTTTCGGCGGGAGGGCCTGGTCAAGAGACCCAGTACTTC. Its protein product is CASSFSAGGPGQETQYF. This chain uses TRBV7-9 with TRBJ2-5; 9 bases map to TRBD2. The V and J ends lost 3 bases and 2 bases, in that order; junction bases with no gene match: 10. Germline V gene data show CDR1 as SEHNR and CDR2 as FQNEAQ (reference sequence). The CDR3 is 17 amino acids.

The rearrangement uses TRBV4-1 and TRBJ1-5; D gene unclear. The length of the CDR3 is 13 residues. The germline V and J ends were trimmed by 4 bases and 5 bases, with 9 bases remaining between them. Germline CDR1 and CDR2: MGHRA and YSYEKL. CDR3 residues: CASSPSWDQPQHF. DNA for the CDR3: TGCGCCAGCAGCCCCTCGTGGGATCAGCCCCAGCATTTT.

This clone was seen just once. V is TRBV5-1 and J is TRBJ2-5, with 10 bases lining up with TRBD2. The V and J ends lost 0 bases and 4 bases, in that order; junction bases with no gene match: 6. Germline values: CDR1 SGHRS, CDR2 YFSETQ. CDR3 size: 16 residues. The CDR3 DNA reads as TGCGCCAGCAGCTTGGAGGTAGCGGGAGGATCAGAGACCCAGTACTTC. Encoded protein: CASSLEVAGGSETQYF.

The V gene is TRBV5-6, the J gene TRBJ1-2; D is uncertain. V shed 2 bases and J shed 6 bases, with 23 bases lying between them. There are 17 residues in the CDR3. Germline CDR1 is SGHDT and CDR2 is YYEEEE. This CDR3 is CASSLARQITVKDGYTF. CDR3 nucleotide sequence: TGTGCCAGCAGCTTAGCAAGGCAGATAACTGTAAAGGATGGCTACACCTTC.

J is TRBJ2-7 and V is TRBV6-5; TRBD1 matches 9 bases. The trim removed 4 bases at V and 2 bases at J, leaving 6 bases unmatched. The germline V gene has CDR1 MNHEY and CDR2 SVGAGI. This CDR3 comprises 15 residues. CDR3 DNA sequence: TGTGCCAGCAGTTTCGTAACAGGGGGCACCTACGAGCAGTACTTC. This sequence encodes CASSFVTGGTYEQYF.

The V call is TRBV11-2, the J call TRBJ2-7; D remains ambiguous. The V gene lost 3 bases and the J gene lost 4 bases, with 13 bases spanning the gap. Germline V gene sequence: CDR1 SGHAT, CDR2 FQNNGV. CDR3 length: 14 amino acids. The chain's CDR3 is CASSLARATYEQYF. CDR3 coding DNA: TGTGCCAGCAGCTTGGCCCGAGCGACTTACGAGCAGTACTTC.

The rearrangement joins TRBV19 to TRBJ2-7; TRBD1 aligns across 10 bases. CDR1 LNHDA and CDR2 SQIVND come from the germline V gene (reference sequence). The CDR3 is 14 amino acids. This CDR3 is CATAPSDRGHEQYF. CDR3 nucleotides: TGTGCTACAGCCCCCTCCGACAGGGGGCACGAGCAGTACTTC.

J is TRBJ1-4 and V is TRBV7-8; TRBD1 matches 7 bases. V shed 3 bases and J 1 base; nucleotides not matched to a gene: 11. CDR1 and CDR2 (germline): SGHVS, FQNEAQ. The CDR3 sequence is 18 residues long. The CDR3 DNA reads as TGTGCCAGCAGCTTCCTCCAGGGGGAGTTGGTAACTAATGAAAAACTGTTTTTT. Translation gives CASSFLQGELVTNEKLFF.

This chain connects TRBV2 to TRBJ2-7; no definite D call. The CDR3 contains 15 residues. V shed 1 base and J shed 0 bases, with 10 bases lying between them. Germline V gene data show CDR1 as SNHLY and CDR2 as FYNNEI. The chain's CDR3 is CASSEGLVSSYEQYF. The CDR3 coding sequence is TGTGCCAGCAGTGAAGGCCTAGTTTCCTCCTACGAGCAGTACTTC. Together with reference TRBV2 and TRBJ2-7, the CDR3 gives the full variable domain: EPEVTQTPSHQVTQMGQEVILRCVPISNHLYFYWYRQILGQKVEFLVSFYNNEISEKSEIFDDQFSVERPDGSNFTLKIRSTKLEDSAMYFCASSEGLVSSYEQYFGPGTRLTVT.

Here the CDR3 DNA reads TGTGCCAGCAGCTATCTAGCGGGAGCCAGTGAGCAGTTCTTC. This gives the protein CASSYLAGASEQFF. The chain joins TRBV7-2 to TRBJ2-1, with 10 nucleotides matching TRBD2. With 4 bases clipped from V and 9 bases from J, the junction kept 6 bases outside the gene matches. CDR1 and CDR2 (germline): SGHTA, FQGNSA. CDR3 length: 14 residues.

V and J are TRBV7-3 and TRBJ2-2; no definite D call. The CDR3 runs to 14 residues. The V gene lost 2 bases and the J gene lost 0 bases, with 4 bases spanning the gap. Germline V gives CDR1 SGHTA, CDR2 FQGTGA. This CDR3 reads CASSLASNTGELFF. The CDR3 DNA follows: TGTGCCAGCAGCTTAGCCTCGAACACCGGGGAGCTGTTTTTT.

V and J are TRBV5-5 and TRBJ2-1; 7 bases map to TRBD1. Per the germline V gene, CDR1 is SGHKS and CDR2 is YYEKEE (reference sequence). The CDR3 consists of 13 residues. V lost 4 bases to trimming and J lost 9 bases; unmatched junction nucleotides: 7. The CDR3 region has the DNA TGTGCCAGCAGCGGTACAGGGGCGGGTGAGCAGTTCTTC. Protein sequence: CASSGTGAGEQFF.

This rearrangement joins TRBV2 to TRBJ2-7, with 8 bases that match TRBD1. J was trimmed by 5 bases and V by 5 bases; bases with no gene match: 8. Germline V gene data show CDR1 as SNHLY and CDR2 as FYNNEI. The CDR3 loop spans 14 amino acids. The CDR3 nucleotides are TGTGCCAGCAGTTGGGACAGGACTGGCCACGAGCAGTACTTC. Amino acids: CASSWDRTGHEQYF.

The V gene is TRBV7-9, the J gene TRBJ2-7; the D gene could be TRBD1 or TRBD2 (5 bases each). Germline CDR1 is SEHNR and CDR2 is FQNEAQ (reference sequence). Trimming stripped 5 bases from V and 1 base from J, with 9 bases between. The length of the CDR3 is 13 residues. This CDR3 reads CASSRDGSYEQYF. CDR3 coding DNA: TGTGCCAGCAGCCGGGACGGATCCTACGAGCAGTACTTC. The full variable domain, in which reference TRBV7-9 and TRBJ2-7 provide the parts outside the CDR3, is DTGVSQNPRHKITKRGQNVTFRCDPISEHNRLYWYRQTLGQGPEFLTYFQNEAQLEKSRLLSDRFSAERPKGSFSTLEIQRTEQGDSAMYLCASSRDGSYEQYFGPGTRLTVT.

The chain is built from TRBV5-1 and TRBJ2-2; the D gene is possibly TRBD1 (6 bases). The CDR3 spans 14 residues. Germline V gene data show CDR1 as SGHRS and CDR2 as YFSETQ. V was clipped by 4 bases and J by 6 bases, with 13 bases between them. The CDR3 is CASSPEYRAGELFF. In DNA, the CDR3 is TGCGCCAGCAGCCCAGAATACAGGGCCGGGGAGCTGTTTTTT.